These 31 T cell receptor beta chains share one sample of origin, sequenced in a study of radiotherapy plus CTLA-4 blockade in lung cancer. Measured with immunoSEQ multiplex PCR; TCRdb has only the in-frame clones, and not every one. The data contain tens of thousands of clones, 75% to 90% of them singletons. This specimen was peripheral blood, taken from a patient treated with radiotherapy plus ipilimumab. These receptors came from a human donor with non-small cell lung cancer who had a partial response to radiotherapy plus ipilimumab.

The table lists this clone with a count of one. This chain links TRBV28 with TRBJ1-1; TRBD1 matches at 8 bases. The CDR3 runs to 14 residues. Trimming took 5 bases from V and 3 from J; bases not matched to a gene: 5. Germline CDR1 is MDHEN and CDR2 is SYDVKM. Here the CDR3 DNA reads TGTGCCAGCAGTCCCACAGGGGGTTACACTGAAGCTTTCTTT. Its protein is CASSPTGGYTEAFF.

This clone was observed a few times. In DNA form, the CDR3 reads TGTGCCAGCAGTGAAGGGTTCGGGCTAGCGGGAGGTAAAAGCTCCTACAATGAGCAGTTCTTC. Its translation: CASSEGFGLAGGKSSYNEQFF. The chain combines TRBV2 with TRBJ2-1; 11 positions match TRBD2. Germline CDR1 reads SNHLY; CDR2 reads FYNNEI. The V segment lost 1 base and the J segment 0 bases; nucleotides outside the gene matches: 14. The CDR3 totals 21 residues.

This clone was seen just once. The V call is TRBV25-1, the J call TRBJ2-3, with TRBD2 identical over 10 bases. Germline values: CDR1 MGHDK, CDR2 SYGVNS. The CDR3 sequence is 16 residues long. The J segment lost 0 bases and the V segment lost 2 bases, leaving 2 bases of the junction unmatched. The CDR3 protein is CASSEGTSASTDTQYF. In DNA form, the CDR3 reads TGTGCCAGCAGTGAAGGGACTAGCGCGAGCACAGATACGCAGTATTTT.

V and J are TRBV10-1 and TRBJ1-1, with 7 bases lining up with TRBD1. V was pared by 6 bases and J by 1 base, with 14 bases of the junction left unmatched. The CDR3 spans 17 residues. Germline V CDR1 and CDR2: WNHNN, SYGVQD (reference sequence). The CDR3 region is CASRTGTEPSRNTEAFF. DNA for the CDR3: TGCGCCAGCAGGACCGGGACAGAACCCTCCCGGAACACTGAAGCTTTCTTT.

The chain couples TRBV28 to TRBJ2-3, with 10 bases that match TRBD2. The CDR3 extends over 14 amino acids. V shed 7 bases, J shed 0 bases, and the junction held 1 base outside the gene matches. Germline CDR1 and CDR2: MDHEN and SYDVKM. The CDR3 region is CASKLAGSTDTQYF. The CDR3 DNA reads TGTGCCAGCAAACTAGCGGGAAGCACAGATACGCAGTATTTT.

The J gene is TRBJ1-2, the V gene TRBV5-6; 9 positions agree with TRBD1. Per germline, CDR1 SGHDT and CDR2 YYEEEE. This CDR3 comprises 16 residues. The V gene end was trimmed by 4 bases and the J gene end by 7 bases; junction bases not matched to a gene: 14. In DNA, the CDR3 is TGTGCCAGCAGCGCATATAACCTACAGGGGGCTGCTGGCTACACCTTC. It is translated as CASSAYNLQGAAGYTF.

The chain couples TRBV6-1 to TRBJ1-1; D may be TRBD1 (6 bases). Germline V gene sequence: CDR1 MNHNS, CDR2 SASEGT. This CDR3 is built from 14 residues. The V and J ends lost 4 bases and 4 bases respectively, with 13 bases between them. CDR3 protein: CASSVTGRSTEAFF. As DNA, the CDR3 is TGTGCCAGCAGTGTGACAGGCAGGAGCACTGAAGCTTTCTTT.

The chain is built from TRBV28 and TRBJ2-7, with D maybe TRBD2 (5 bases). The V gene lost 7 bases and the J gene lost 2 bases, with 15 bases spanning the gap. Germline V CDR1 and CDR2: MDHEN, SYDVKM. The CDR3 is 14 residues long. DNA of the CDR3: TGTGCCAGCAATTTTAGCGACGGCACCTACGAGCAGTACGTC. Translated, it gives CASNFSDGTYEQYV.

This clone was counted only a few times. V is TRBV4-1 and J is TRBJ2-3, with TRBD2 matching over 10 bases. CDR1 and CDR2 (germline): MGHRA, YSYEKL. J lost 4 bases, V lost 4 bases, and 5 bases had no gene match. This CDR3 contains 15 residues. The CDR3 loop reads CASSRGAGGADTQYF. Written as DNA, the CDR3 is TGCGCCAGCAGCCGGGGAGCGGGAGGGGCAGATACGCAGTATTTT.

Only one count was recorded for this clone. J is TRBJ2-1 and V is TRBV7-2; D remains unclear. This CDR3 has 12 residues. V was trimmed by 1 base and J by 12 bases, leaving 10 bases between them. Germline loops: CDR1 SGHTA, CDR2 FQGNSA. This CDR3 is CASSLDSFGQFF. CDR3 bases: TGTGCCAGCAGCTTAGATAGCTTCGGGCAGTTCTTC.

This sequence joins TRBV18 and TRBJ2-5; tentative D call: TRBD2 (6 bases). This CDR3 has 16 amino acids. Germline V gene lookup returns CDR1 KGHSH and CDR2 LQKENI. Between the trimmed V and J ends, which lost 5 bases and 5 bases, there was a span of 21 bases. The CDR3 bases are TGTGCCAGCTCAACTACTACCCCGACTAGTCGGGAGACCCAGTACTTC. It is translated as CASSTTTPTSRETQYF. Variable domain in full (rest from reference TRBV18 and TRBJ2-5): NAGVMQNPRHLVRRRGQEARLRCSPMKGHSHVYWYRQLPEEGLKFMVYLQKENIIDESGMPKERFSAEFPKEGPSILRIQQVVRGDSAAYFCASSTTTPTSRETQYFGPGTRLLVL.

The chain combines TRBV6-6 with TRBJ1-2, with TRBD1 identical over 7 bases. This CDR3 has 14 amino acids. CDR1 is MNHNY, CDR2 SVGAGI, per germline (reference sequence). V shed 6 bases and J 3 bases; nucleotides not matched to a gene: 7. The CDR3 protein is CASRDRALDYGYTF. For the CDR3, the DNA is TGTGCCAGCAGAGACAGGGCCCTGGACTATGGCTACACCTTC.

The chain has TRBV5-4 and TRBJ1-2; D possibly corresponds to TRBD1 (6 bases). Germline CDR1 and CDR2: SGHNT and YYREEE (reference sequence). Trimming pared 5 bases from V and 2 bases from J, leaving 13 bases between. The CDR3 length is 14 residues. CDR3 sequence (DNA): TGTGCCAGCAGACCCACACAGGGAAACTATGGCTACACCTTC. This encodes CASRPTQGNYGYTF.

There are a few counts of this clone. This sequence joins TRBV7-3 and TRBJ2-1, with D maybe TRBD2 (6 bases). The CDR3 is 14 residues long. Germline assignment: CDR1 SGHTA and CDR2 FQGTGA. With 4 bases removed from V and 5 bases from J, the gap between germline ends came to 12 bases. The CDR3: CASSSPGLNNEQFF. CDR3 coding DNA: TGTGCCAGCAGCTCACCGGGACTCAACAATGAGCAGTTCTTC.

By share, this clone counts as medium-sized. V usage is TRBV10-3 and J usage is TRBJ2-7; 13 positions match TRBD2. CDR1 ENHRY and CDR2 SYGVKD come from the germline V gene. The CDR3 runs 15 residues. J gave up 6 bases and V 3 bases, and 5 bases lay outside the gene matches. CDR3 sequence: CAISDLGLAGSEQYF. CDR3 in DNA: TGTGCCATCAGTGATTTGGGACTAGCGGGATCCGAGCAGTACTTC.

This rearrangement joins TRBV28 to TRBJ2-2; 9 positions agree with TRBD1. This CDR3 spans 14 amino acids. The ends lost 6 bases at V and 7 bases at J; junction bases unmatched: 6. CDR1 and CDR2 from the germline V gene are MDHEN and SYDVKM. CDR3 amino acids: CASRGQGYGGELFF. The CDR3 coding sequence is TGTGCCAGCAGGGGACAGGGCTACGGCGGGGAGCTGTTTTTT.

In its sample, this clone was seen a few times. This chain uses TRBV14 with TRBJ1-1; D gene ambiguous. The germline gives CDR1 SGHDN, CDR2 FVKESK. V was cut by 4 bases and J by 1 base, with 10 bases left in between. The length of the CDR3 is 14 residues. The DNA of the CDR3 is TGTGCCAGCAGCCTGCGGCTCAGGAACACTGAAGCTTTCTTT. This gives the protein CASSLRLRNTEAFF. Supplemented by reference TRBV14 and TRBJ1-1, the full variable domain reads EAGVTQFPSHSVIEKGQTVTLRCDPISGHDNLYWYRRVMGKEIKFLLHFVKESKQDESGMPNNRFLAERTGGTYSTLKVQPAELEDSGVYFCASSLRLRNTEAFFGQGTRLTVV.

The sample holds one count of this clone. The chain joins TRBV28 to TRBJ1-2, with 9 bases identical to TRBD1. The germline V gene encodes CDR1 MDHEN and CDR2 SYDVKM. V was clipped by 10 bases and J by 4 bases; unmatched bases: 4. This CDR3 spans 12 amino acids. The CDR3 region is CATRQGVYGYTF. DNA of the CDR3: TGTGCCACACGACAGGGGGTCTATGGCTACACCTTC.

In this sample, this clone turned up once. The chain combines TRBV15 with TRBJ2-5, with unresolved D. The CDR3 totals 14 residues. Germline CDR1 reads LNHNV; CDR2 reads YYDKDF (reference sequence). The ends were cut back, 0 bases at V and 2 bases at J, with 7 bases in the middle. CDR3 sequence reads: CATSRDPGQETQYF. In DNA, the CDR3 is TGTGCCACCAGCAGAGACCCCGGGCAAGAGACCCAGTACTTC. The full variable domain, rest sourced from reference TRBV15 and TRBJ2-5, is DAMVIQNPRYQVTQFGKPVTLSCSQTLNHNVMYWYQQKSSQAPKLLFHYYDKDFNNEADTPDNFQSRRPNTSFCFLDIRSPGLGDTAMYLCATSRDPGQETQYFGPGTRLLVL.

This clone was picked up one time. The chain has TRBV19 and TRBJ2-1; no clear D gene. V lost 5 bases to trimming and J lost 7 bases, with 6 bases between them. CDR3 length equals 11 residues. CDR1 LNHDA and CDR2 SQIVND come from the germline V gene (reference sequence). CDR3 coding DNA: TGTGCCAGTAGTTGGAGAAATGAGCAGTTCTTC. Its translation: CASSWRNEQFF.

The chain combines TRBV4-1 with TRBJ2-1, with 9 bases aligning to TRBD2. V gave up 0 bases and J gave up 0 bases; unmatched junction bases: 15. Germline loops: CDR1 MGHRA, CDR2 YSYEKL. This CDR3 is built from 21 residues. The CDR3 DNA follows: TGCGCCAGCAGCCAAGAAACGCCGGCTAGCGGGATACGGGGCTCCTACAATGAGCAGTTCTTC. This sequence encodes CASSQETPASGIRGSYNEQFF.

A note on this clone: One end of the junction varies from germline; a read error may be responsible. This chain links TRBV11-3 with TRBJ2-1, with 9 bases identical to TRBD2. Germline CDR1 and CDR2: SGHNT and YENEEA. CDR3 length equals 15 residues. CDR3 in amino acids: CASSRTSGLSTEQLF. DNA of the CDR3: TGTGCCAGCAGCCGTACTAGCGGGTTGTCAACGGAGCAGCTCTTC.

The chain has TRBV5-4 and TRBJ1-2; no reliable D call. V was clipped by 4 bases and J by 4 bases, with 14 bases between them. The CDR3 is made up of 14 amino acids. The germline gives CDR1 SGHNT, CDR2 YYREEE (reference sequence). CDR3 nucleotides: TGTGCCAGCAGCCATAGGGAGGGCCCCTATGGCTACACCTTC. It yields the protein CASSHREGPYGYTF.

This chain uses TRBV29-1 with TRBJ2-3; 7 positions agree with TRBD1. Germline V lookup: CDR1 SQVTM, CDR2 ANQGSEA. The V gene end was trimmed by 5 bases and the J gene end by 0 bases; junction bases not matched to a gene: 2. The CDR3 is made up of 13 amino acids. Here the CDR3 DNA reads TGCAGCGTTAGGGGGCCTAGCACAGATACGCAGTATTTT. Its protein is CSVRGPSTDTQYF.

Here the CDR3 DNA reads TGTGCCAGCAGCCCTACATGGAGTACTGAAGCTTTCTTT. This gives the protein CASSPTWSTEAFF. The chain combines TRBV5-4 with TRBJ1-1; D remains unclear. Trimming left V 4 bases short and J 5 bases short, with 12 bases between. CDR1 and CDR2 (germline): SGHNT, YYREEE (reference sequence). The CDR3 covers 13 residues. The full variable domain, its missing parts supplied by reference TRBV5-4 and TRBJ1-1, is ETGVTQSPTHLIKTRGQQVTLRCSSQSGHNTVSWYQQALGQGPQFIFQYYREEENGRGNFPPRFSGLQFPNYSSELNVNALELDDSALYLCASSPTWSTEAFFGQGTRLTVV.

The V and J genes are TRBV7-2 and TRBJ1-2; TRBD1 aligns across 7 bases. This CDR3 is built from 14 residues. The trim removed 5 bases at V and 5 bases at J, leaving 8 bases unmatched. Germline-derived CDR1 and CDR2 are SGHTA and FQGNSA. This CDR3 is CASSLTGARYGYTF. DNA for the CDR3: TGTGCCAGCAGCCTTACAGGGGCGCGGTATGGCTACACCTTC.

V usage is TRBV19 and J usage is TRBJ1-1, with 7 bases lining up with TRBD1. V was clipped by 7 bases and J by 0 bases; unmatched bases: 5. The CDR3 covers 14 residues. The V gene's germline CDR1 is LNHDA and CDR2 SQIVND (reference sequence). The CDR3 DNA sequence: TGTGCCAGTACCCTCGGGACAGTGAACACTGAAGCTTTCTTT. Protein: CASTLGTVNTEAFF. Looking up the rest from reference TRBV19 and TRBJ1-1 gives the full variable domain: DGGITQSPKYLFRKEGQNVTLSCEQNLNHDAMYWYRQDPGQGLRLIYYSQIVNDFQKGDIAEGYSVSREKKESFPLTVTSAQKNPTAFYLCASTLGTVNTEAFFGQGTRLTVV.

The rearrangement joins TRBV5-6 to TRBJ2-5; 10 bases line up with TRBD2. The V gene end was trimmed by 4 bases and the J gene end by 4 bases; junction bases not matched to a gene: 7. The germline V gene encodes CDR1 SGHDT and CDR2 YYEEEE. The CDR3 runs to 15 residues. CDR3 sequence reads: CASSPSGRAGETQYF. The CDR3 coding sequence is TGTGCCAGCAGCCCAAGCGGGAGGGCCGGAGAGACCCAGTACTTC.

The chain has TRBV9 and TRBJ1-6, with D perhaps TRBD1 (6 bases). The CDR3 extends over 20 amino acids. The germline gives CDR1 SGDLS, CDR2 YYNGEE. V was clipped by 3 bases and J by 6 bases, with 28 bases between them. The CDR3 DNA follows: TGTGCCAGCAGCGACCCGGGGGGCAGGACAGCCGAACGGGGTAATTCACCCCTCCACTTT. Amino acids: CASSDPGGRTAERGNSPLHF.

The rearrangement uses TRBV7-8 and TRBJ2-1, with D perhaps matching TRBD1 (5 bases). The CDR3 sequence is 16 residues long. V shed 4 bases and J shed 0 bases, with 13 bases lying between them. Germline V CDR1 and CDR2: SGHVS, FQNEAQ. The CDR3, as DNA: TGTGCCAGCAGCTCCTACAGGTTGGGCTCCTACAATGAGCAGTTCTTC. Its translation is CASSSYRLGSYNEQFF.

Here the CDR3 reads CASSEVLAGGAEQFF. CDR3 nucleotides: TGTGCCAGCAGTGAAGTTCTAGCGGGAGGGGCTGAGCAGTTCTTC. The rearrangement uses TRBV2 and TRBJ2-1, with TRBD2 matching over 12 bases. This CDR3 spans 15 amino acids. J lost 9 bases, V lost 1 base, and 4 bases had no gene match. From germline, CDR1 is SNHLY and CDR2 FYNNEI.